The present T cell receptor beta chain was sequenced within a study of cytotoxic CD8 clonotypes in ibrutinib-treated CLL. Looking at the study overall: The patient breakdown showed approximately ten relapsed/refractory and more than 14 treatment-naive cases, with approximately 18 IGHV unmutated.

Sequencing was designed to attain a depth spanning 1 in 200,000 to 1 in 1 million T cells. Profiled with immunoSEQ multiplex PCR; TCRdb holds only in-frame clones, not every one. Here the sample spans some 15,000 clones, roughly 64% being singletons. This clone was counted between two and nine times. Antigen: not known. The CDR3 runs 12 residues. V gave up 0 bases and J gave up 10 bases, with 10 bases separating them. From germline, CDR1 is SGHRS and CDR2 YFSETQ. Study-wide results and caveats: Contraction or stability on treatment was seen for public clonotypes, which were uncommon.

The source is a human donor with chronic lymphocytic leukemia. The chain recombines TRBV5-1 with TRBJ1-1, with D possibly TRBD1 on 6 matching bases. The sequencing here drew on PBMCs, taken before ibrutinib treatment. The CDR3 region is CASSLVGGIAFF. As DNA, the CDR3 is TGCGCCAGCAGCTTGGTGGGGGGCATAGCTTTCTTT.